This T cell receptor (beta chain) was documented in a study of T cells in Graves' hyperthyroidism and ophthalmopathy (dated by TCRdb to about 2019). Concerning the study at large: A discovery cohort of about 96 patients, about 43 with Graves' ophthalmopathy and 55 to 60 with stable Graves' hyperthyroidism, was used to find distinguishing TCR V-J signatures. The approximately 100 discovery patients were divided at random into training and test sets in a 7:3 ratio. After blood sampling, hyperthyroidism patients were treated with methimazole at a starting dose of 30 mg daily, and ophthalmopathy patients were treated with high-dose intravenous methylprednisolone. According to the paper, TCR Vbeta CDR3 sequencing was carried out on around 140 peripheral blood samples, which came from 40 to 45 ophthalmopathy, around 74 hyperthyroidism and roughly 17 progressor patients. Prospective prediction of ophthalmopathy was tested in an independent validation cohort consisting of 18 to 20 hyperthyroidism patients and approximately 16 patients who later progressed to ophthalmopathy. Thyroid tissue and blood T-cell repertoires from six or seven Graves' hyperthyroidism patients were also compared in the study.

The full study reports these points: A model built on a 13 V-J signature distinguished ophthalmopathy from stable hyperthyroidism, reaching around 88% sensitivity and about 81% specificity in cross-validation and 80%/75% in testing. No statistical method was used to fix the sample size in advance, and group allocation was not hidden from the investigators. In validation, the model predicted progression to ophthalmopathy with roughly 70% sensitivity and roughly 72% specificity, a median of around six months before onset. Most expanded thyroid clonotypes (frequency above 0.001) were also found in blood, which suggests that blood repertoires may mirror thyroid immune responses.

As to this clonotype: The antigen it binds to is not known. Within one base of it there is no much larger clone, and no base qualities were kept.

The study excluded patients with uncontrolled infections, other autoimmune diseases, pregnancy or lactation. Diagnoses were established on the basis of clinical symptoms, serum thyroxine and TRAb, thyroid ultrasound, and orbital computed tomography. Total RNA was extracted with Trizol reagent, and quality was checked on an Agilent 2100 Bioanalyzer. Taken from cysteine to phenylalanine, the CDR3 has 14 residues. Just the 42-base CDR3 DNA is kept, in frame starting at base 1. Trimming takes 9 bases from V and 2 bases from J, and the germline ends sit 17 bases apart. CDR1 and CDR2, per the germline V gene (reference sequence), are MNHNY and SVGAGI. The TCR beta CDR3 regions were amplified from the RNA transcripts. The TCR CDR3 was subjected to a first round of RT-PCR using the HTBI primer set and the Qiagen OneStep RT-PCR kit. A second multiplex PCR round built the libraries, followed by size selection and purification. Sequencing of the libraries was done on an Illumina HiSeq2000 using paired-end 100 bp reads. The paper's data handling went like this. SOAPnuke was used to process the raw data, with reads discarded if the reads contained adapters or uncalled bases, had a mean Phred below 15, or lacked an exact constant-primer or identifier match. COPE v1.2.5 was used to merge the high-quality paired reads, and each unique nucleotide sequence was defined as a clonotype. Clonotypes were aligned to IMGT TRBV, TRBD and TRBJ reference segments using MiTCR v1.1. The analysis was restricted to V-J combinations with a frequency above 0.0001, which together covered 99% to 99.2% of the repertoires. A TCS score was defined as the ratio of F50 (clonal expansion) to E x V (chaos), with BLOSUM62-based TCRdist applied between CDR3 peptides within each V-J. Welch's t-statistics and random forest reduced fewer than 550 V-J features to roughly 13, which were used in a naive Bayes classifier (R e1071). Thyroid-blood repertoire similarity was quantified with the Morisita-Horn index. The public reads were reprocessed in TCRdb via fastp at Q25 and MiXCR, keeping in-frame beta chains. Identical CDR3 proteins give one entry, which carries the most common genes and DNA. The V and J calls come from TCRdb's annotation, not from the publication. The sample table lists 490,000 or so distinct CDR3 sequences, approximately 48% of them with a count of one. Together, the top ten hold 44% of the sample.

Sequenced material: peripheral blood or thyroid tissue (not recorded which). This clonotype was obtained from an adult woman with Graves' disease, either hyperthyroidism or ophthalmopathy (not recorded which). Rearrangement joined TRBV6-6 to TRBJ2-7, with TRBD1 as a weak D call on 6 bases. The DNA sequence is TGTGCCAGTTGGAGCAGGGGTCTAACCTACGAGCAGTACTTC. Its product reads: CASWSRGLTYEQYF.